This T cell receptor (beta chain) was documented in a study of blood T cell repertoires in COVID-19. Whole-study context: PBMCs, B-cell-depleted T cells, or T cells provided the cDNA or gDNA that made up the material.

In the authors' methods: For nucleated cells, counts were estimated from reference gene primer amplification. TCRdb keeps only in-frame clones here, not all; method: immunoSEQ multiplex PCR. The DNA was the basis for D and trimming; V, J and clone size are from that table. The repertoire consists of some 170,000 clones, with roughly 90% occurring once and the leading ten covering 18%. Germline V gene lookup returns CDR1 LGHDT and CDR2 YNNKEL (reference sequence). Trimming removed 4 bases from V and 4 bases from J; junction bases left unmatched: 8. This CDR3 contains 17 residues. The clonotype originates from a man aged 55 to 70 with active or convalescent COVID-19. V gene TRBV3-1 (or the pseudogene TRBV3-2) combines with J gene TRBJ2-7; TRBD2 agrees at 15 bases. Sequencing was done on a sample of peripheral blood. CDR3 coding DNA: TGTGCCAGCAGCCTAAGGGCGGGACTAGCGGGAGGTTACGAGCAGTACTTC. It translates to CASSLRAGLAGGYEQYF.